This T cell receptor (beta chain) emerged from a study of CD4 T cells in relation to SARS-CoV-2 and coronaviruses. Study at large: After roughly 11 days of antigen culture, PBMC TCR beta CDR3s were sequenced. Overall study findings and caveats: In around two thirds of donors, memory CD4+ clonotypes crossrecognized SARS-CoV-2 and at least one common cold coronavirus spike.

With regard to this clone: Its antigen is unidentified.

Trimming removed 4 bases from V and 1 base from J, with 21 bases in between. Germline assignment: CDR1 SGDLS and CDR2 YYNGEE. The CDR3 extends over 18 amino acids. Before the COVID-19 pandemic, during about 2010-2018, CD4+ T cells were taken from unexposed donors. Isolation of CD4+ T cells took place after about 9 days in culture. Cells permitting, SARS-CoV-2 S/N and four cold-coronavirus spikes were tested on unexposed-donor CD4+ T cells. TCRdb keeps only in-frame clones here, not all; method: immunoSEQ multiplex PCR. The table shows about 28,000 clones, with about 80% occurring only once. Sequenced input: CD4+ T cells from PBMCs, cultured in vitro. V and J are TRBV9 and TRBJ2-1; D gene unclear. The receptor comes from a human donor in good health. The CDR3 DNA reads TGTGCCAGCAGCCCGGATTACAAGACTGCCACTTCCTACAATGAGCAGTTCTTC. It codes for CASSPDYKTATSYNEQFF.